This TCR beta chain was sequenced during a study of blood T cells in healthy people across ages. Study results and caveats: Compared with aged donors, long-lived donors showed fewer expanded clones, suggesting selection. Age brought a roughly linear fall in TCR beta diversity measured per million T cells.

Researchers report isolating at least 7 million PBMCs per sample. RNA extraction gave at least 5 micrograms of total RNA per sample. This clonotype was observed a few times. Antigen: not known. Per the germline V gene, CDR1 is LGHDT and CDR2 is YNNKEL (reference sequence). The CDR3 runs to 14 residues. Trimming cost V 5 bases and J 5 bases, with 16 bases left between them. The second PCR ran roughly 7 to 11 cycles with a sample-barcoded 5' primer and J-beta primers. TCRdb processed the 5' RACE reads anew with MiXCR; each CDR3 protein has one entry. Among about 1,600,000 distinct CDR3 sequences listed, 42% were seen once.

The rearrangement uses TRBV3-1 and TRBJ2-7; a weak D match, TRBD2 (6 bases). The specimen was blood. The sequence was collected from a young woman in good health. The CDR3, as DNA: TGTGCCAGCAGCAACGGGGGAACCCGCGACGAGCAGTACTTC. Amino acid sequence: CASSNGGTRDEQYF.